This T cell receptor (beta chain) was identified during a study of PD-1 blockade in classical Hodgkin lymphoma (dated by TCRdb to between 2020 and 2021). Regarding the complete study: Nivolumab dosing was 3 mg/kg intravenously every 2 weeks, continuing until either disease progression or unacceptable toxicity. The study used CyTOF and TCR beta sequencing to define a peripheral blood immune signature of response to PD-1 blockade in classical Hodgkin lymphoma.

Regarding this clone: The antigen this receptor binds is unknown. Base qualities were left out, and no much larger clone turns up one base away.

The intended sense of this specimen's time point label: cycle 1 day 1 (C1D1), immediately before nivolumab initiation. Relapse after autologous stem cell transplantation had occurred in all trial patients, and cohorts A, B and C were distinguished by prior brentuximab vedotin exposure. Using a Miltenyi CD4+ T cell isolation kit, CD4+ T cells were purified from thawed PBMCs through magnetic negative selection. The trial cohort included more than 55 patients with relapsed/refractory classical Hodgkin lymphoma, and each patient had a best overall response of complete response, partial response or progressive disease. In the multi-cohort phase II CheckMate 205 trial, trial patients received single-agent nivolumab. Best overall response was determined by an independent review committee according to the 2007 International Working Group response criteria. Trial PBMCs were obtained immediately prior to nivolumab initiation (C1D1) and on therapy at cycle 2 day 1 and cycle 4 day 1. Peripheral blood was collected in 8 mL Vacutainer Cell Preparation Tubes, from which PBMCs were isolated by centrifugation and then cryopreserved. Purified CD4+ and CD8+ fractions were prepared only for cases with an additional available PBMC sample. On LS columns in a quadroMACS separator, the magnetically labelled cells were depleted, and the flow-through was collected as the purified fraction.

Trimmed from V: 6 bases; trimmed from J: 3 bases; junction bases lacking a gene match: 8. Taken from cysteine to phenylalanine, the CDR3 has 15 residues. The retained sequence is limited to the CDR3, 45 bases, with the frame set at the first base. In the germline V gene, CDR1 corresponds to MNHEY and CDR2 to SVGAGI. Genomic DNA was extracted with the Qiagen DNeasy kit from unsorted PBMCs and from negatively selected CD4+ and CD8+ fractions. TCR beta CDR3 regions were amplified by immunoSEQ multiplex PCR using primers annealing to V and J segments. A synthetic immune receptor repertoire was used to minimize amplification bias, and any remaining bias was removed computationally after sequencing. The study's own analysis went as follows. Repertoire diversity was quantified as the Shannon entropy index using custom Python scripts. The unsorted, CD4+ and CD8+ repertoires were each analyzed separately, with the exception of combined analyses, where CD4+ and CD8+ sequences were merged in silico. A clone was considered expanded if an increase in frequency of at least 2-fold after treatment relative to C1D1 was found, and a pseudocount of 0.5 was applied to clones undetected at baseline. Singleton clones were defined as clones with 0 or 1 copy at C1D1, and non-singleton clones were defined as clones with 2 or more copies. Clones expanded in unsorted samples were labelled as CD4+, CD8+ or unknown by matching protein sequences in sorted samples from the same patient. Wilcoxon tests were applied to paired samples to test diversity changes from C1D1 to C4D1. TCRdb retrieved this table from immuneACCESS and kept in-frame rearrangements only. Not all clones are present; in checked studies, unresolved V genes account for under half, and no reason is known for the remainder. V and J calls and clone size are copied from that table; D and trimming were computed from the DNA. The sample table contains roughly 7,500 clones; only one count was recorded for around four fifths of them. The ten largest clones capture approximately 2.6% of the sample.

The study at large found these results: The study was limited to a single clinical trial cohort, and causes of repertoire differences, possibly disease activity or prior therapy, remained undefined. By C4D1, a significant rise was seen in CD4+ TCR diversity but not in CD8+ TCR diversity (p=0.0027 vs p=0.16), and the rise was most apparent among complete responders (p=0.02). Diversity was lower in patients who began nivolumab less than 1 year after ASCT, so these patients were left out of later analyses to avoid confounding by immune reconstitution. Trial patients achieving complete response had baseline diversity similar to newly diagnosed patients, whereas partial responders and progressors had significantly lower diversity. Baseline TCR diversity was reported to be lower in newly diagnosed patients than in healthy donors and to be lower still in relapsed/refractory patients.

This clonotype originated in a human donor with classical Hodgkin lymphoma. The specimen was CD4+ T cells from blood, collected at baseline. Recombination linked TRBV6-5 to TRBJ2-7, with 10 bases aligning to TRBD1. The CDR3 region: CASSLRDRGIYEQYF. The DNA sequence follows: TGTGCCAGCAGCCTTCGGGACAGGGGCATCTACGAGCAGTACTTC.